The T cell receptor (beta chain) described here comes from a study of T cells in Graves' hyperthyroidism and ophthalmopathy. A roughly 9.3 ml volume of fresh peripheral blood provided the PBMCs. TCR beta CDR3 region amplification was performed from RNA transcripts. The HTBI primer set served for first-round RT-PCR of the TCR CDR3. TCRdb reanalysed the multiplex PCR reads using MiXCR and keeps one entry per CDR3 protein. The table includes approximately 400,000 distinct CDR3 sequences, about a fifth detected once. V was shortened by 3 bases and J by 11 bases, with 2 bases between the two germline ends. The CDR3 totals 10 residues. Germline-derived CDR1 and CDR2 are SNHLY and FYNNEI.

The TCR sequence derives from a man aged 18 to 29 with Graves' ophthalmopathy. The sample was blood. This chain links TRBV2 with TRBJ1-6, with D hard to call. CDR3 sequence reads: CASSDPPLHF. CDR3 DNA sequence: TGTGCCAGCAGTGATCCACCCCTCCACTTT.